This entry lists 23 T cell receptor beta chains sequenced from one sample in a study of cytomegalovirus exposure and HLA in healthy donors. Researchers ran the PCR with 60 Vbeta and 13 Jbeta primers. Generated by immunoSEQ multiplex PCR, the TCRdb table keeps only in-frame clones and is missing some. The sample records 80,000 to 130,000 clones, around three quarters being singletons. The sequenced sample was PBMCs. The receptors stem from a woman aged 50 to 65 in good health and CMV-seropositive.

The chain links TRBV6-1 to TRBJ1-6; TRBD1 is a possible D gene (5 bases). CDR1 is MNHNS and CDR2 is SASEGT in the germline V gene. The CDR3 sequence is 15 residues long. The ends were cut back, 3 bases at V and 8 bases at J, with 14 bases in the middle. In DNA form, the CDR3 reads TGTGCCAGCAGTGATATTCCTCAGGGTTATTCACCCCTCCACTTT. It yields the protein CASSDIPQGYSPLHF.

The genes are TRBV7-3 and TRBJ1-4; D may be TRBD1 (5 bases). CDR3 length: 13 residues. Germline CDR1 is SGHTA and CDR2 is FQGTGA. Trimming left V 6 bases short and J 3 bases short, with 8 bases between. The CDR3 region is CASSQGANEKLFF. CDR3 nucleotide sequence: TGTGCCAGCAGTCAGGGCGCTAATGAAAAACTGTTTTTT.

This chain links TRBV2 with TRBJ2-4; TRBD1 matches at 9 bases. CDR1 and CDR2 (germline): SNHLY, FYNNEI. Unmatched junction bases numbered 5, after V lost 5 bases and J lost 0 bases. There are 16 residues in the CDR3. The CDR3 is CASSRGQGLAKNIQYF. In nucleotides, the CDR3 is TGTGCCAGCAGTCGCGGACAGGGGCTAGCCAAAAACATTCAGTACTTC.

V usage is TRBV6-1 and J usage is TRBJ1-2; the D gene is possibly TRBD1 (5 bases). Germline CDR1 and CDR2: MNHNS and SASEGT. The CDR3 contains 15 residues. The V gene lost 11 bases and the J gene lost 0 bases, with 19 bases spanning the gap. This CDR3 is CAATPDGGSNYGYTF. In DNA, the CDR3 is TGTGCCGCCACACCCGACGGGGGATCTAACTATGGCTACACCTTC.

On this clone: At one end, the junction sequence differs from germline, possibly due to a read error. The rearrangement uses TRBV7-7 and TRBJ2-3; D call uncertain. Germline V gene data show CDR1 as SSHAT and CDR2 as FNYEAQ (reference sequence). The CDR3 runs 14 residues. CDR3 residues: CASSLGLGSDTQYF. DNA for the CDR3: TGTGCTAGCAGCTTAGGCCTAGGATCTGATACGCAGTATTTT.

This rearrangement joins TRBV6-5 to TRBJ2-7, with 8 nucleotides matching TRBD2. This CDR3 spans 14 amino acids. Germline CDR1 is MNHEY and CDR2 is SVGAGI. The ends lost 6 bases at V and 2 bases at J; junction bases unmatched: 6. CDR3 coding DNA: TGTGCCAGCAGCCGTAGCGGGATGGCCTACGAGCAGTACTTC. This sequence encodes CASSRSGMAYEQYF.

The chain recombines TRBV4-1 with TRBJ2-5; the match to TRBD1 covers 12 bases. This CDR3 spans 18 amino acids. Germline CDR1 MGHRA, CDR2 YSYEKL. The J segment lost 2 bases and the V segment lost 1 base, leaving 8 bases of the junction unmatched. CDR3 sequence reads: CASSQVLGQGALQETQYF. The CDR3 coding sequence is TGCGCCAGCAGCCAAGTTTTGGGACAGGGGGCTCTACAAGAGACCCAGTACTTC.

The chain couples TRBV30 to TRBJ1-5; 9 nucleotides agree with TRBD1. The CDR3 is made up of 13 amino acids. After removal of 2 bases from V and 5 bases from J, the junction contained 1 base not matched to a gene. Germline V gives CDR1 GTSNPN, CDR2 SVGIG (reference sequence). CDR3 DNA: TGTGCCTGGAGTAGGGACAGGGATCAGCCCCAGCATTTT. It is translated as CAWSRDRDQPQHF.

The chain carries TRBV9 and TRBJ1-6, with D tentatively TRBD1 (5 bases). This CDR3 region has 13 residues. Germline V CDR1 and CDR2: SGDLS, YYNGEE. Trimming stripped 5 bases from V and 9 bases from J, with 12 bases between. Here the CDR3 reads CASSAGLGSPLHF. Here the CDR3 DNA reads TGTGCCAGCAGTGCAGGGTTAGGTTCACCCCTCCACTTT.

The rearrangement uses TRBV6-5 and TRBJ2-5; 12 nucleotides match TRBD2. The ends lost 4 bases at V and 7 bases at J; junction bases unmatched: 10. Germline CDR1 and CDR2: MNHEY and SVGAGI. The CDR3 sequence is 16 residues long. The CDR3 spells CASSSPWLAGGLTQYF. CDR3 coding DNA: TGTGCCAGCAGTTCACCCTGGCTAGCGGGGGGGTTGACCCAGTACTTC.

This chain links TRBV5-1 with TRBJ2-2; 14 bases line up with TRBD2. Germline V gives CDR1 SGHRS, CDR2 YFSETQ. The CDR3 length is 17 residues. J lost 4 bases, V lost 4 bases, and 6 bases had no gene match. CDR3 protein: CASSPYGLAGGTGELFF. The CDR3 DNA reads TGCGCCAGCAGCCCATACGGACTAGCGGGAGGCACCGGGGAGCTGTTTTTT.

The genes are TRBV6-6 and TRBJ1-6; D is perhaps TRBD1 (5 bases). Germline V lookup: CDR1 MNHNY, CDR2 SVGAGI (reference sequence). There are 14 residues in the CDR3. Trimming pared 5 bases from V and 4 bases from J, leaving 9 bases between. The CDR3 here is CASSHRQYNSPLHF. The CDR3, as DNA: TGTGCCAGCAGTCACCGACAGTATAATTCACCCCTCCACTTT.

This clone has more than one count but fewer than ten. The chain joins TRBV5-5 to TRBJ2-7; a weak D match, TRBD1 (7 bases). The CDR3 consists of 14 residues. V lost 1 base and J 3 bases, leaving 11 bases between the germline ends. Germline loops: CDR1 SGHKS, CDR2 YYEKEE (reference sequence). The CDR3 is CASSLSQGGYEQYF. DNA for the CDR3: TGTGCCAGCAGCTTGTCGCAGGGGGGCTACGAGCAGTACTTC. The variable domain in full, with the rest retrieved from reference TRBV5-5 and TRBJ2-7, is DAGVTQSPTHLIKTRGQQVTLRCSPISGHKSVSWYQQVLGQGPQFIFQYYEKEERGRGNFPDRFSARQFPNYSSELNVNALLLGDSALYLCASSLSQGGYEQYFGPGTRLTVT.

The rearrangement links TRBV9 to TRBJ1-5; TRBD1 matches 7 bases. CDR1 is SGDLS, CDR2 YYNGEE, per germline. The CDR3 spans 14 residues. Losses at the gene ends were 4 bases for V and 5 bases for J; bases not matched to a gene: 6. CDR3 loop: CASSQGGLDQPQHF. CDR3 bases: TGTGCCAGCAGCCAGGGGGGCTTGGATCAGCCCCAGCATTTT.

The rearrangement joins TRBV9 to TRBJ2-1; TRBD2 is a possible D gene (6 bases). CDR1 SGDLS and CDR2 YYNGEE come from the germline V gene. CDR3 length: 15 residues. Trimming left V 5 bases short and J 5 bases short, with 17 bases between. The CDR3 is CASRGPGTGNNEQFF. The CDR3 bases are TGTGCCAGCAGGGGGCCGGGGACTGGAAACAATGAGCAGTTCTTC.

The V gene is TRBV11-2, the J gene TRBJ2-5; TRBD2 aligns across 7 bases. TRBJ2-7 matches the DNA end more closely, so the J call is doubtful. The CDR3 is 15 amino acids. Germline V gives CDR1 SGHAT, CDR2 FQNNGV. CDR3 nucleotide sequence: TGTGCCAGCAGCTTCCAGCGGGACCCCTCCTACGAGCAGTACTTC. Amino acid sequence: CASSFQRDPSYEQYF.

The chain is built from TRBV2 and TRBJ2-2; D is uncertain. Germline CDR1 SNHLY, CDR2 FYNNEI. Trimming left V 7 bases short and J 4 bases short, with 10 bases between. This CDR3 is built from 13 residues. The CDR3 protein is CASMAGPTGELFF. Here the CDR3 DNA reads TGTGCCAGCATGGCAGGCCCCACCGGGGAGCTGTTTTTT.

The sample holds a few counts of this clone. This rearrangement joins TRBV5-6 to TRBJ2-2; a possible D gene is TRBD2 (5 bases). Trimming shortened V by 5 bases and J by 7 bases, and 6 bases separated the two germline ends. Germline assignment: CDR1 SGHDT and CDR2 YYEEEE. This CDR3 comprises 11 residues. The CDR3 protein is CASRSGGELFF. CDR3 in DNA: TGTGCCAGCAGGAGCGGCGGGGAGCTGTTTTTT.

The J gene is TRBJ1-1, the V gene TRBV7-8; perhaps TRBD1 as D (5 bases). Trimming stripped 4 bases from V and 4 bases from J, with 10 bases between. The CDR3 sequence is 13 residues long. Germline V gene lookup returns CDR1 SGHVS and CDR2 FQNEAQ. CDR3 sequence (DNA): TGTGCCAGCAGCTCTCGGGGGGGCACTGAAGCTTTCTTT. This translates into CASSSRGGTEAFF.

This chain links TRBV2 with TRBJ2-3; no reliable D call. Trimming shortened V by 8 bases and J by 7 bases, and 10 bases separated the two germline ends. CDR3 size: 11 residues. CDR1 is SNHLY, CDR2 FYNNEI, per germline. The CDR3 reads CASHFTNTQYF. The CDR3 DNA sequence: TGTGCCAGCCACTTCACGAATACGCAGTATTTT.

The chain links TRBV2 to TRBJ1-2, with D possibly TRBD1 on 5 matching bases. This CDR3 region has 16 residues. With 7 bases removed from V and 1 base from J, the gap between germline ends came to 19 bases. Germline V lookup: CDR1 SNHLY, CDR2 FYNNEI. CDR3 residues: CASTEGGLGDNYGYTF. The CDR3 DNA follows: TGTGCCAGCACAGAGGGAGGGTTAGGGGATAACTATGGCTACACCTTC.

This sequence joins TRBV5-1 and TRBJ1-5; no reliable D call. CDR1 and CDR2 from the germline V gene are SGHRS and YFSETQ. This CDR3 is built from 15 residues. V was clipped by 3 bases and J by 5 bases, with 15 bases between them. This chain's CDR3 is CASSSEGRSDQPQHF. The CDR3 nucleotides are TGCGCCAGCAGCTCGGAAGGCCGGAGCGATCAGCCCCAGCATTTT.

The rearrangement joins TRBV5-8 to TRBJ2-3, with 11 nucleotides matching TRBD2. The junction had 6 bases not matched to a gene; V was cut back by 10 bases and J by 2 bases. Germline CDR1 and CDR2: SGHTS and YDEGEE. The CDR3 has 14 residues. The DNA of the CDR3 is TGTGCCGGGGGGACTAGCGGTGCCACAGATACGCAGTATTTT. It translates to CAGGTSGATDTQYF.